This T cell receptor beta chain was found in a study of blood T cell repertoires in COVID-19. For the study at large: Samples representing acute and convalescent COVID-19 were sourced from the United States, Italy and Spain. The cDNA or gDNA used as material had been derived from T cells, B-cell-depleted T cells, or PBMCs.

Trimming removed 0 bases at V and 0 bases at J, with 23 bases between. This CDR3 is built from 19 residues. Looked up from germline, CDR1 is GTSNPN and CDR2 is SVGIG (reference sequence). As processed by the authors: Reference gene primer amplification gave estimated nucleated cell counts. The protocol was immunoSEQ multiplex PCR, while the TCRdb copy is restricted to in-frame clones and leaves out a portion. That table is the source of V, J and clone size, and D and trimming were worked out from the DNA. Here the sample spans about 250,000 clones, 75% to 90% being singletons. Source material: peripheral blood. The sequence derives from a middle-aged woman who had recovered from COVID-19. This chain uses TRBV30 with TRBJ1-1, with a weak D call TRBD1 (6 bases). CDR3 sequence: CAWSVAGVLLTTMNTEAFF. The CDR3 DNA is TGTGCCTGGAGTGTAGCAGGGGTCTTGCTAACTACAATGAACACTGAAGCTTTCTTT.